These 25 T cell receptor beta chains came from one sample sequenced in a study of cytotoxic CD8 clonotypes in ibrutinib-treated CLL. The table came from immunoSEQ multiplex PCR; TCRdb's copy has only in-frame clones and leaves some out. Of more than 150,000 clones in the sample, 72% were seen once. The sample consisted of PBMCs, taken after 24 months of ibrutinib treatment. These receptors came from a human donor with chronic lymphocytic leukemia.

The V call is TRBV4-1, the J call TRBJ2-3, with D perhaps matching TRBD2 (7 bases). Germline V lookup: CDR1 MGHRA, CDR2 YSYEKL. Trimming left V 3 bases short and J 5 bases short, with 15 bases between. The length of the CDR3 is 15 residues. In DNA form, the CDR3 reads TGCGCCAGCAGCCACGTGGCGGGGGCTAAAGATACGCAGTATTTT. Protein sequence: CASSHVAGAKDTQYF.

The chain links TRBV1 to TRBJ2-5. TRBV1 is recorded as a pseudogene. CDR3 length: 17 amino acids. The CDR3: CTSSQDPSWRYQETQYF. As DNA, the CDR3 is TGCACCAGCAGCCAAGACCCCTCGTGGCGTTACCAAGAGACCCAGTACTTC.

The chain links TRBV13 to TRBJ2-4, with D perhaps being TRBD1 or TRBD2 (5 bases each). Trimming removed 5 bases at V and 5 bases at J, with 13 bases between. This CDR3 has 14 amino acids. Per germline, CDR1 PRHDT and CDR2 FYEKMQ (reference sequence). The CDR3: CASSPRDGQNIQYF. The CDR3, as DNA: TGTGCCAGCAGCCCGAGGGACGGTCAAAACATTCAGTACTTC.

The genes are TRBV9 and TRBJ1-3; D perhaps matches TRBD1 (5 bases). The CDR3 spans 15 residues. Germline CDR1 SGDLS, CDR2 YYNGEE. Trimming took 0 bases from V and 8 from J, leaving 15 bases between them. The CDR3 region has the DNA TGTGCCAGCAGCGTAGCTATCGGGGGTAGAGACACCATATATTTT. It translates to CASSVAIGGRDTIYF.

This clone came up a few times. The chain has TRBV19 and TRBJ1-2; the match to TRBD1 covers 7 bases. The CDR3 is 15 amino acids. V dropped 4 bases and J dropped 0; count of bases not matched to a gene: 5. In germline, CDR1 is LNHDA, CDR2 SQIVND (reference sequence). The CDR3, as DNA: TGTGCCAGTAGTACGGGACAGCAAACTAACTATGGCTACACCTTC. Residues: CASSTGQQTNYGYTF. Variable domain in full (rest from reference TRBV19 and TRBJ1-2): DGGITQSPKYLFRKEGQNVTLSCEQNLNHDAMYWYRQDPGQGLRLIYYSQIVNDFQKGDIAEGYSVSREKKESFPLTVTSAQKNPTAFYLCASSTGQQTNYGYTFGSGTRLTVV.

The sample holds a few counts of this clone. This chain joins TRBV27 and TRBJ1-5, with TRBD1 as a possible D gene (6 bases). V was shortened by 5 bases and J by 5 bases, with 16 bases between the two germline ends. Per the germline V gene, CDR1 is MNHEY and CDR2 is SMNVEV (reference sequence). This CDR3 is 15 amino acids long. The CDR3 is CASSAHRARDQPQHF. In DNA, the CDR3 is TGTGCCAGCAGTGCGCACAGGGCACGGGATCAGCCCCAGCATTTT.

The rearrangement links TRBV11-1 to TRBJ1-5, with unresolved D. The CDR3 has 13 amino acids. Per the germline V gene, CDR1 is SGHAT and CDR2 is FQDESV (reference sequence). V lost 5 bases to trimming and J lost 3 bases, with 8 bases between them. The CDR3 sequence: CASSQTLNQPQHF. The CDR3 nucleotides are TGTGCCAGCAGCCAAACCCTCAATCAGCCCCAGCATTTT.

The chain joins TRBV7-8 to TRBJ1-2; D is possibly TRBD1 (6 bases). V shed 2 bases and J shed 0 bases, with 22 bases lying between them. From germline, CDR1 is SGHVS and CDR2 FQNEAQ. The CDR3 contains 19 residues. CDR3 protein: CASSLYGLSTGQANYGYTF. The CDR3 coding sequence is TGTGCCAGCAGCTTATACGGATTGTCGACAGGCCAAGCTAACTATGGCTACACCTTC.

The genes are TRBV6-6 and TRBJ2-1; a possible D gene is TRBD2 (5 bases). CDR1 and CDR2 from the germline V gene are MNHNY and SVGAGI (reference sequence). The CDR3 is made up of 11 amino acids. V gave up 6 bases and J gave up 9 bases, with 9 bases separating them. CDR3 in amino acids: CASSQDFEQFF. The CDR3 DNA is TGTGCCAGCAGCCAGGACTTTGAGCAGTTCTTC.

In its sample, this clone was seen a few times. V and J are TRBV27 and TRBJ1-5; 7 bases are a match to TRBD1. The CDR3 has 15 amino acids. J gave up 3 bases and V 6 bases, and 8 bases lay outside the gene matches. The V gene's germline CDR1 is MNHEY and CDR2 SMNVEV (reference sequence). This chain's CDR3 is CASRPGQTYNQPQHF. CDR3 DNA sequence: TGTGCCAGCAGACCGGGACAGACCTACAATCAGCCCCAGCATTTT.

The chain couples TRBV2 to TRBJ2-1; 15 bases are a match to TRBD2. Germline V CDR1 and CDR2: SNHLY, FYNNEI. The CDR3 has 17 residues. V lost 8 bases, J lost 0 bases, and 5 bases stayed unmatched. CDR3 sequence reads: CASVGLAGGRSYNEQFF. The CDR3 bases are TGTGCCAGCGTCGGACTAGCGGGAGGGCGCTCCTACAATGAGCAGTTCTTC.

This chain connects TRBV7-8 to TRBJ2-3; the D gene is possibly TRBD1 (5 bases). The CDR3 has 13 residues. Germline CDR1 SGHVS, CDR2 FQNEAQ. The V gene lost 8 bases and the J gene lost 3 bases, with 12 bases spanning the gap. CDR3 loop: CASYTAGTDTQYF. The CDR3, as DNA: TGTGCCAGCTATACTGCAGGGACAGATACGCAGTATTTT.

This clone was observed a handful of times. This chain joins TRBV13 and TRBJ2-1; 11 positions agree with TRBD2. This CDR3 has 16 amino acids. V was clipped by 7 bases and J by 4 bases; unmatched bases: 9. Per germline, CDR1 PRHDT and CDR2 FYEKMQ (reference sequence). The CDR3 DNA sequence: TGTGCCAGCAAATTACTACTAGCGGGGGCTTACAATGAGCAGTTCTTC. Its translation is CASKLLLAGAYNEQFF.

This chain connects TRBV5-1 to TRBJ2-2; D is unresolved. Germline V gives CDR1 SGHRS, CDR2 YFSETQ. The CDR3 sequence is 16 residues long. The V end lost 2 bases, the J end lost 0 bases, and 11 bases lay between the germline ends. The DNA of the CDR3 is TGCGCCAGCAGCTTTATGTCGGCAGCGAACACCGGGGAGCTGTTTTTT. It codes for CASSFMSAANTGELFF.

This clone appeared once. This chain uses TRBV9 with TRBJ2-7; TRBD1 matches at 8 bases. The junction had 8 bases not matched to a gene; V was cut back by 0 bases and J by 3 bases. Germline CDR1 reads SGDLS; CDR2 reads YYNGEE. The CDR3 has 16 amino acids. The CDR3 DNA follows: TGTGCCAGCAGCGTAGGGGGAGGACAGGGTATCTACGAGCAGTACTTC. Its translation is CASSVGGGQGIYEQYF.

Only one count was recorded for this clone. J is TRBJ1-4 and V is TRBV4-1; D not certain. This CDR3 comprises 15 residues. V was clipped by 0 bases and J by 3 bases, with 8 bases between them. Germline V gene data show CDR1 as MGHRA and CDR2 as YSYEKL. In DNA form, the CDR3 reads TGCGCCAGCAGCCAAGACGGGGTAGCTAATGAAAAACTGTTTTTT. Translated, it gives CASSQDGVANEKLFF.

The rearrangement joins TRBV2 to TRBJ1-1; 8 bases fit TRBD1. V lost 4 bases, J lost 5 bases, and 3 bases stayed unmatched. Germline CDR1 is SNHLY and CDR2 is FYNNEI. The CDR3 runs 13 residues. CDR3 bases: TGTGCCAGCAGTGGGACAGGGAGGACTGAAGCTTTCTTT. Encoded protein: CASSGTGRTEAFF.

As to this clone: The junction differs from germline at one of its ends, possibly a read error. This chain links TRBV7-7 with TRBJ2-1; 7 bases are a match to TRBD1. Germline V gives CDR1 SSHAT, CDR2 FNYEAQ (reference sequence). The CDR3 contains 19 residues. DNA of the CDR3: TGTGCTAGCAGCTTAGTTGGCATAACAGGGGCGAGCTCCTACAATGAGCAGTTCTTC. Translated, it gives CASSLVGITGASSYNEQFF.

This clone has more than one count but fewer than ten. The V gene is TRBV5-4, the J gene TRBJ2-6, with no clear D. Germline CDR1 is SGHNT and CDR2 is YYREEE (reference sequence). Trimming took off 3 bases at V and 4 bases at J, with 11 bases between the two ends. The CDR3 is 15 residues long. CDR3 amino acids: CASSSATTGANVLTF. The CDR3 DNA follows: TGTGCCAGCAGCTCGGCCACTACCGGGGCCAACGTCCTGACTTTC.

This chain connects TRBV7-8 to TRBJ2-7; 11 bases align to TRBD2. The length of the CDR3 is 14 residues. Germline lookup yields CDR1 SGHVS and CDR2 FQNEAQ. J was trimmed by 4 bases and V by 4 bases; bases with no gene match: 3. CDR3: CASSSGTSGYEQYF. The CDR3 nucleotides read TGTGCCAGCAGCTCAGGGACTAGCGGTTACGAGCAGTACTTC.

This clone was picked up one time. The rearrangement joins TRBV7-6 to TRBJ2-3; 8 bases are a match to TRBD1. The CDR3 is 17 residues long. The germline V gene encodes CDR1 SGHVS and CDR2 FNYEAQ. V lost 4 bases, J lost 2 bases, and 11 bases stayed unmatched. CDR3 nucleotides: TGTGCCAGCAGCTCTACTTTCAGGGGGCGGGACACAGATACGCAGTATTTT. Translated, it gives CASSSTFRGRDTDTQYF. The full variable domain, rest sourced from reference TRBV7-6 and TRBJ2-3, is GAGVSQSPRYKVTKRGQDVALRCDPISGHVSLYWYRQALGQGPEFLTYFNYEAQQDKSGLPNDRFSAERPEGSISTLTIQRTEQRDSAMYRCASSSTFRGRDTDTQYFGPGTRLTVL.

The gene calls are TRBV4-2 and TRBJ2-1; 8 nucleotides match TRBD1. The V gene end was trimmed by 1 base and the J gene end by 7 bases; junction bases not matched to a gene: 15. The CDR3 contains 18 residues. CDR1 and CDR2 (germline): LGHNA, YNFKEQ. This CDR3 is CASSQVGQGLGYGNEQFF. CDR3 bases: TGTGCCAGCAGCCAAGTAGGACAGGGATTAGGTTACGGGAATGAGCAGTTCTTC.

This clone came up once. This chain joins TRBV4-3 and TRBJ2-1; D is tentatively TRBD1 or TRBD2 (5 bases each). The germline V and J ends were trimmed by 4 bases and 10 bases, with 14 bases remaining between them. This CDR3 region has 13 residues. Germline-derived CDR1 and CDR2 are LGHNA and YSLEER. CDR3 in amino acids: CASSRGKGDEQFF. The CDR3 DNA is TGCGCCAGCAGCCGGGGGAAGGGTGACGAGCAGTTCTTC.

In DNA, the CDR3 is TGTGCCAGCACCGAAACGGGGGGGTATCAATTCCCCGGGGAGCTGTTTTTT. It is translated as CASTETGGYQFPGELFF. The rearrangement uses TRBV28 and TRBJ2-2, with 8 bases that match TRBD2. The CDR3 is 17 amino acids. Germline CDR1 is MDHEN and CDR2 is SYDVKM. The junction had 16 bases not matched to a gene; V was cut back by 7 bases and J by 6 bases.

The rearrangement links TRBV5-6 to TRBJ2-1, with D unclear. The CDR3 totals 17 residues. Trimming cost V 0 bases and J 5 bases, with 18 bases left between them. CDR1 is SGHDT, CDR2 YYEEEE, per germline. The CDR3 DNA follows: TGTGCCAGCAGCTTGGCATGGAAGAACGGAGCGAACAATGAGCAGTTCTTC. This codes for CASSLAWKNGANNEQFF.